The clone carrying this T cell receptor beta chain has only one observation. The data originate from a study of blood T cell repertoires in COVID-19. Overall study: The study drew acute and convalescent COVID-19 samples from the United States, Italy and Spain. In each case, the material was cDNA or gDNA derived from T cells, B-cell-depleted T cells, or PBMCs.

Original data processing: Nucleated cell counts were estimated from reference gene primer amplification. Generated by immunoSEQ multiplex PCR, the TCRdb table keeps only in-frame clones and is missing some. Clone size and V and J calls were adopted from that table, with D and trimming inferred from the DNA. The sample lists about 240,000 clones, roughly 88% occurring once. The CDR3 extends over 15 amino acids. The germline CDR1 and CDR2 sequences are SGHNT and YYREEE (reference sequence). V gave up 0 bases and J gave up 3 bases; unmatched junction bases: 3. The TCR originated in a man aged 80 or over with acute or convalescent COVID-19. The rearrangement uses TRBV5-4 and TRBJ2-3; TRBD2 agrees at 8 bases. Sequenced input: peripheral blood. CDR3 protein: CASSLASGGTDTQYF. The CDR3 nucleotides are TGTGCCAGCAGCTTGGCTTCGGGAGGGACAGATACGCAGTATTTT.